The 21 T cell receptor beta chains reported below all come from one sample, sequenced in a study of T-cell memory formation after mild COVID-19. Each CDR3 protein is one row after TCRdb ran MiXCR on the 5' RACE reads. The table lists fewer than 500,000 distinct CDR3 sequences, about 23% of them singletons. Source material: PBMCs or a T cell subset sorted from them (not recorded which). The receptors were gathered from an adult woman who had mild COVID-19 (a few samples of this study predate the infection). Cell type and time point are not known.

The chain recombines TRBV25-1 with TRBJ2-7; 10 bases match TRBD2. After removal of 3 bases from V and 2 bases from J, the junction contained 1 base not matched to a gene. Germline values: CDR1 MGHDK, CDR2 SYGVNS. This CDR3 spans 14 amino acids. CDR3 in amino acids: CASSDLAGAYEQYF. DNA for the CDR3: TGTGCCAGCAGTGACCTAGCGGGGGCCTACGAGCAGTACTTC.

The chain is built from TRBV12-3 or TRBV12-4 and TRBJ1-4; 9 bases are shared with TRBD1. Trimming removed 3 bases from V and 7 bases from J; junction bases left unmatched: 6. This CDR3 region has 15 residues. The CDR3 sequence is CASSFGGQGSEKLFF. CDR3 bases: TGTGCCAGCAGTTTCGGGGGACAGGGAAGTGAAAAACTGTTTTTT.

This clonotype was seen a handful of times. The rearrangement uses TRBV20-1 and TRBJ2-1, with 8 positions matching TRBD2. Germline V gives CDR1 DFQATT, CDR2 SNEGSKA (reference sequence). V trimming: 6 bases; J trimming: 4 bases; junction bases outside the gene matches: 8. This CDR3 comprises 14 residues. Here the CDR3 DNA reads TGCAGTGCCCCCTTAGCGGGAAAATACAATGAGCAGTTCTTC. Translation: CSAPLAGKYNEQFF.

This clonotype was observed once. V is TRBV20-1 and J is TRBJ1-2; D unresolved. V was clipped by 1 base and J by 4 bases, with 10 bases between them. The CDR3 runs 13 residues. CDR1 is DFQATT and CDR2 is SNEGSKA in the germline V gene (reference sequence). CDR3 residues: CSARVGGGYGYTF. CDR3 sequence (DNA): TGCAGTGCTAGAGTAGGCGGTGGCTATGGCTACACCTTC.

This clonotype was counted many times. The rearrangement uses TRBV7-2 and TRBJ2-5; 8 nucleotides line up with TRBD1. In germline, CDR1 is SGHTA, CDR2 FQGNSA. J was trimmed by 7 bases and V by 5 bases; bases with no gene match: 9. The CDR3 contains 14 residues. The DNA for the CDR3 is TGTGCCAGCAGCCATAGACAGGGGCTGGGGACCCAGTACTTC. Amino acid sequence: CASSHRQGLGTQYF.

This clonotype was detected a few times. The chain employs TRBV4-2 and TRBJ1-1, with D unclear. Deletions cut 3 bases from V and 2 bases from J, with 13 bases between. The CDR3 runs 15 residues. CDR1 is LGHNA and CDR2 is YNFKEQ in the germline V gene. The CDR3 is CASSHAVVGNTEAFF. CDR3 nucleotides: TGTGCCAGCAGCCATGCGGTTGTGGGAAACACTGAAGCTTTCTTT.

The J gene is TRBJ2-5, the V gene TRBV20-1; possibly TRBD2 for D (6 bases). Trimming left V 6 bases short and J 5 bases short, with 19 bases between. The CDR3 is 14 amino acids. CDR1 is DFQATT and CDR2 is SNEGSKA in the germline V gene (reference sequence). CDR3: CSAASPTSRETQYF. The DNA of the CDR3 is TGCAGTGCCGCCAGTCCAACTAGCCGGGAGACCCAGTACTTC.

The V call is TRBV30, the J call TRBJ2-5, with D unresolved. With 3 bases removed from V and 0 bases from J, the gap between germline ends came to 5 bases. Germline CDR1 and CDR2: GTSNPN and SVGIG (reference sequence). This CDR3 has 12 residues. The CDR3 loop reads CAWSQYQETQYF. CDR3 nucleotide sequence: TGTGCCTGGAGCCAGTACCAAGAGACCCAGTACTTC.

Ten or more counts support this clonotype. This chain uses TRBV4-2 with TRBJ2-7; unclear D gene. The length of the CDR3 is 16 residues. Germline-derived CDR1 and CDR2 are LGHNA and YNFKEQ. V lost 0 bases to trimming and J lost 2 bases, with 14 bases between them. For the CDR3, the DNA is TGTGCCAGCAGCCAAGAAGGGATCGAAGGGCCCTACGAGCAGTACTTC. Amino acid sequence: CASSQEGIEGPYEQYF.

This clonotype was counted only a few times. J is TRBJ2-2 and V is TRBV12-3 or TRBV12-4; D unclear. This CDR3 is 12 amino acids long. Trimming removed 4 bases at V and 7 bases at J, with 7 bases between. The DNA for the CDR3 is TGTGCCAGCAGTTGGACGGACGGGGAGCTGTTTTTT. Its translation is CASSWTDGELFF.

This clonotype was found a few times. This chain connects TRBV25-1 to TRBJ2-1; D remains unclear. Germline V gene data show CDR1 as MGHDK and CDR2 as SYGVNS. V gave up 3 bases and J gave up 4 bases, with 4 bases separating them. This CDR3 has 12 residues. For the CDR3, the DNA is TGTGCCAGCAGTGATGGATACAATGAGCAGTTCTTC. Amino acids: CASSDGYNEQFF.

The chain recombines TRBV12-3 or TRBV12-4 with TRBJ1-2; a possible D gene is TRBD1 (6 bases). This CDR3 region has 15 residues. V lost 0 bases and J lost 4, with 12 bases in between. CDR3 sequence reads: CASSLAVTRGYGYTF. Here the CDR3 DNA reads TGTGCCAGCAGTTTAGCGGTTACCAGGGGCTATGGCTACACCTTC.

This clonotype is medium-sized by share. The chain is built from TRBV6-1 and TRBJ2-7; 7 positions match TRBD1. CDR1 MNHNS and CDR2 SASEGT come from the germline V gene. The CDR3 contains 15 residues. V dropped 6 bases and J dropped 1; count of bases not matched to a gene: 9. This CDR3 reads CASRPLGQQSYEQYF. CDR3 DNA: TGTGCCAGCAGACCACTGGGACAGCAATCCTACGAGCAGTACTTC.

This clonotype came up a few times. The rearrangement links TRBV12-3 or TRBV12-4 to TRBJ2-3; D may be TRBD2 (6 bases). The CDR3 is 15 residues long. Trimming cost V 3 bases and J 3 bases, with 13 bases left between them. The CDR3 DNA follows: TGTGCCAGCAGTTTTGCCCAGGGACTTACAGATACGCAGTATTTT. It yields the protein CASSFAQGLTDTQYF.

This clonotype came up a few times. The J gene is TRBJ1-1, the V gene TRBV7-9; D remains unclear. Germline CDR1 and CDR2: SEHNR and FQNEAQ (reference sequence). CDR3 length: 16 residues. V dropped 7 bases and J dropped 11 bases, with 29 bases sitting between them. The CDR3 region has the DNA TGTGCCAGCACCATTCCACTATATGGGGAAACGTACAAGGCTTTCTTT. Translation gives CASTIPLYGETYKAFF.

In this sample, this clonotype turned up a few times. The chain joins TRBV20-1 to TRBJ1-2; 10 nucleotides agree with TRBD1. The J segment lost 0 bases and the V segment lost 6 bases, leaving 13 bases of the junction unmatched. Germline assignment: CDR1 DFQATT and CDR2 SNEGSKA (reference sequence). The CDR3 runs 17 residues. The DNA of the CDR3 is TGCAGTGCGGCAGACAGGGGGCGCGGGGGCCCTAACTATGGCTACACCTTC. Translated, it gives CSAADRGRGGPNYGYTF.

The rearrangement links TRBV7-6 to TRBJ2-1, with TRBD2 matching 9 bases. Unmatched junction bases numbered 9, after V lost 5 bases and J lost 7 bases. Germline loops: CDR1 SGHVS, CDR2 FNYEAQ. CDR3 size: 15 residues. CDR3 sequence (DNA): TGTGCCAGCAGCGTCCGCGGGGGGGTTGGGAATGAGCAGTTCTTC. Encoded protein: CASSVRGGVGNEQFF.

This clonotype was picked up a small number of times. The V gene is TRBV6-5, the J gene TRBJ2-1; no firm D call. V was pared by 4 bases and J by 6 bases, with 7 bases between. Germline V gene sequence: CDR1 MNHEY, CDR2 SVGAGI. The CDR3 has 12 residues. The CDR3 bases are TGTGCCAGCAGTTCCCCGGCCAATGAGCAGTTCTTC. Protein sequence: CASSSPANEQFF.

Only a few counts were recorded for this clonotype. The chain couples TRBV24-1 to TRBJ2-7; 8 bases are shared with TRBD1. Per germline, CDR1 KGHDR and CDR2 SFDVKD. J lost 5 bases, V lost 5 bases, and 16 bases had no gene match. The CDR3 is 17 residues long. CDR3 bases: TGTGCCACCAGTGCCGTACCCGGGACAGGAGAAGCTAACGAGCAGTACTTC. Amino acids: CATSAVPGTGEANEQYF.

This rearrangement joins TRBV18 to TRBJ2-3; 8 bases align to TRBD1. The CDR3 is 16 amino acids. From germline, CDR1 is KGHSH and CDR2 LQKENI. V was clipped by 4 bases and J by 1 base; unmatched bases: 7. As DNA, the CDR3 is TGTGCCAGCTCACGAGGACAGGGATATCGCACAGATACGCAGTATTTT. It yields the protein CASSRGQGYRTDTQYF.

This clonotype has just one count. This sequence joins TRBV20-1 and TRBJ2-1; D is unclear. V was pared by 3 bases and J by 5 bases, with 20 bases between. The CDR3 contains 16 residues. Germline CDR1 DFQATT, CDR2 SNEGSKA (reference sequence). The chain's CDR3 is CSARSSLFRFDNEQFF. The CDR3 DNA reads TGCAGTGCTAGGAGTTCCCTCTTTCGGTTTGACAATGAGCAGTTCTTC.